This T cell receptor beta chain comes out of a study of T cells in Graves' hyperthyroidism and ophthalmopathy (dated by TCRdb to about 2019). In the study overall: Peripheral blood samples were taken at the time of initial diagnosis, prior to any treatment. Following sampling, methimazole starting at 30 mg daily was given to hyperthyroidism patients, and high-dose intravenous methylprednisolone was given to ophthalmopathy patients. Whether ophthalmopathy could be predicted prospectively was tested in an independent validation cohort made up of approximately 19 hyperthyroidism patients plus 17 patients who later progressed to ophthalmopathy. In about 6 Graves' hyperthyroidism patients, the study also compared T-cell repertoires from thyroid tissue with T-cell repertoires from blood. To identify distinguishing TCR V-J signatures, a discovery cohort of around 100 patients was used, comprising 40 to 45 with Graves' ophthalmopathy and 57 with stable Graves' hyperthyroidism. According to the paper, TCR Vbeta CDR3 sequencing was carried out on 120 to 150 peripheral blood samples, which came from 40 to 45 ophthalmopathy, 75 to 80 hyperthyroidism and approximately 17 progressor patients. For training and testing, the 95 to 100 patients in the discovery cohort were randomly divided in a 7:3 ratio.

Points the paper makes about the study in general: Most expanded thyroid clonotypes (frequency above 0.001) were also detected in blood, a finding suggesting that blood repertoires may reflect thyroid immune responses. No statistical method was used to fix the sample size in advance, and group allocation was not hidden from the investigators. Ophthalmopathy was separated from stable hyperthyroidism by a 13 V-J signature model, with 85% to 90% sensitivity and approximately 81% specificity obtained in cross-validation and 80%/75% obtained in testing. In validation, the model predicted progression to ophthalmopathy a median of approximately 6.6 months before onset, with over 60% sensitivity and 72.22% specificity.

The germline V gene provides CDR1 SGHAT and CDR2 FQNNGV. V trim: 0 bases; J trim: 6 bases; unmatched bases: 8. The CDR3 goes from the cysteine to the phenylalanine over 16 residues. Just the 48-base CDR3 DNA is kept, in frame starting at base 1. This clonotype was seen at least ten times. Its specific antigen is unknown. Base-call qualities are not available, and no considerably larger clone is one nucleotide away. Amplification of TCR beta CDR3 regions was carried out from RNA transcripts. The TCR CDR3 was subjected to a first round of RT-PCR using the HTBI primer set and the Qiagen OneStep RT-PCR kit. The libraries were constructed in a second round of multiplex PCR and then size-selected and purified. Paired-end sequencing of the libraries was performed with 100 bp reads on an Illumina HiSeq2000. The study's own analysis went as follows. SOAPnuke was used to process the raw data, with reads discarded if the reads contained adapters or uncalled bases, had a mean Phred below 15, or lacked an exact constant-primer or identifier match. High-quality paired reads were merged using COPE v1.2.5, and each unique nucleotide sequence was defined as a clonotype. Clonotypes were aligned to IMGT TRBV, TRBD and TRBJ reference segments using MiTCR v1.1. Only V-J combinations with frequency above 0.0001, covering about 99% of repertoires, were analysed. The TCS score was defined as F50 (clonal expansion) divided by E x V (chaos), with BLOSUM62-based TCRdist calculated between CDR3 peptides within each V-J. Welch's t-statistics and random forest reduced fewer than 600 V-J features to 10 to 15, which were used in a naive Bayes classifier (R e1071). The raw public reads went through TCRdb reprocessing: fastp at Q25, MiXCR clone calling, in-frame beta chains kept. CDR3 protein duplicates are merged, each entry listing the most common genes and DNA. Clone size and V and J calls follow TCRdb, not the original study. This sample gives nearly 600,000 distinct CDR3 sequences in total; over 12% of them show up just once. The ten largest clonotypes hold 7% to 9% of the sample.

Ophthalmopathy patients had moderately to severely active disease, Clinical Activity Score of at least 3, NOSPECS grade of at least 4, and duration under 3 months. Patients with uncontrolled infections, other autoimmune diseases, pregnancy or lactation were excluded. Diagnoses were based on clinical symptoms, serum thyroxine and TRAb, thyroid ultrasound and orbital computed tomography. PBMCs were isolated from 10 ml of fresh peripheral blood by Ficoll-Paque density gradient centrifugation. Total RNA was extracted using Trizol reagent, and RNA quality was assessed on an Agilent 2100 Bioanalyzer. Material for sequencing was blood. In this chain, TRBV11-2 is recombined with TRBJ2-1; the central 7 bases match TRBD2. The TCR originated in a woman aged 18-29 years with Graves' ophthalmopathy. The CDR3 protein is CASSLDQRDWVNEQFF. The bases read TGTGCCAGCAGCTTAGACCAGCGGGATTGGGTCAATGAGCAGTTCTTC.